Shown below are 17 T cell receptor beta chains from a single sample sequenced in a study of blood T cells in healthy people across ages. Primers used in a second PCR of roughly 6 to 11 cycles were a sample-barcoded 5' primer and a J-beta primer mix. TCRdb reprocessed the 5' RACE reads via MiXCR and lists one record per CDR3 protein. The sample records about 730,000 distinct CDR3 sequences, around 46% being singletons. What was sequenced was blood. The source of these receptors is a woman aged 55-75 years in good health.

A few counts support this clonotype. The J gene is TRBJ2-7, the V gene TRBV7-8, with TRBD1 identical over 9 bases. With 1 base clipped from V and 3 bases from J, the junction kept 7 bases outside the gene matches. The CDR3 sequence is 16 residues long. Looked up from germline, CDR1 is SGHVS and CDR2 is FQNEAQ. CDR3 nucleotides: TGTGCCAGCAGCTTAGGACAGGGGGTAAGGGTCTACGAGCAGTACTTC. Translation gives CASSLGQGVRVYEQYF.

CDR3 nucleotide sequence: TGTGCCAGCAGCTTAGTGTCTAGCGGGATCCGTGGCTACGAGCAGTACTTC. Its protein is CASSLVSSGIRGYEQYF. V usage is TRBV7-2 and J usage is TRBJ2-7; TRBD2 matches 9 bases. The CDR3 length is 17 residues. CDR1 is SGHTA, CDR2 FQGNSA, per germline. After removal of 1 base from V and 3 bases from J, the junction contained 10 bases not matched to a gene. The full variable domain, in which reference TRBV7-2 and TRBJ2-7 provide the parts outside the CDR3, is GAGVSQSPSNKVTEKGKDVELRCDPISGHTALYWYRQSLGQGLEFLIYFQGNSAPDKSGLPSDRFSAERTGGSVSTLTIQRTQQEDSAVYLCASSLVSSGIRGYEQYFGPGTRLTVT.

In its sample, this clonotype was seen many times. This chain uses TRBV12-3 or TRBV12-4 with TRBJ2-6; D unresolved. The CDR3 runs 14 residues. The V end lost 5 bases, the J end lost 2 bases, and 7 bases lay between the germline ends. The CDR3 region has the DNA TGTGCCAGCAGTCCGACGACTGGGGCCAACGTCCTGACTTTC. This encodes CASSPTTGANVLTF.

This clonotype was counted many times. The rearrangement links TRBV5-5 to TRBJ2-4; weak D call: TRBD1 (5 bases). The V gene lost 3 bases and the J gene lost 13 bases, with 14 bases spanning the gap. CDR1 and CDR2 from the germline V gene are SGHKS and YYEKEE (reference sequence). This CDR3 has 12 amino acids. In nucleotides, the CDR3 is TGTGCCAGCAGCTCCCTCCAGGGAACGCAGTACTTC. Protein: CASSSLQGTQYF.

The genes are TRBV7-2 and TRBJ2-5, with 8 bases lining up with TRBD2. The CDR3 consists of 16 residues. J lost 5 bases, V lost 0 bases, and 8 bases had no gene match. The V gene's germline CDR1 is SGHTA and CDR2 FQGNSA. CDR3 region: CASSLAALAGIETQYF. CDR3 nucleotide sequence: TGTGCCAGCAGCTTAGCTGCGTTAGCGGGGATTGAGACCCAGTACTTC. The variable domain in full, with the rest retrieved from reference TRBV7-2 and TRBJ2-5, is GAGVSQSPSNKVTEKGKDVELRCDPISGHTALYWYRQSLGQGLEFLIYFQGNSAPDKSGLPSDRFSAERTGGSVSTLTIQRTQQEDSAVYLCASSLAALAGIETQYFGPGTRLLVL.

The chain couples TRBV2 to TRBJ2-3; 10 nucleotides align to TRBD2. This CDR3 spans 16 amino acids. The ends lost 5 bases at V and 5 bases at J; junction bases unmatched: 10. CDR1 and CDR2 from the germline V gene are SNHLY and FYNNEI. CDR3 sequence (DNA): TGTGCCAGCAGTCGAGCGGGAGGGGGGGCCGGAGATACGCAGTATTTT. This encodes CASSRAGGGAGDTQYF.

The V call is TRBV20-1, the J call TRBJ2-3, with D unresolved. Between the trimmed V and J ends, which lost 0 bases and 1 base, there was a span of 23 bases. The CDR3 covers 19 residues. From germline, CDR1 is DFQATT and CDR2 SNEGSKA (reference sequence). CDR3 region: CSARDHTKNRFVGTDTQYF. Written as DNA, the CDR3 is TGCAGTGCTAGAGATCACACAAAAAATCGGTTCGTCGGCACAGATACGCAGTATTTT.

In the case of this clonotype: A clone one base away is much larger, so this may be a read error. This chain uses TRBV7-9 with TRBJ2-6; TRBD2 is a possible D gene (6 bases). Germline assignment: CDR1 SEHNR and CDR2 FQNEAQ (reference sequence). The CDR3 has 15 amino acids. This CDR3 reads CASRLRGTGANVLTF. CDR3 sequence (DNA): TGTGCCAGCCGCTTACGGGGGACTGGGGCCAACGTCCTGACTTTC.

The chain links TRBV7-9 to TRBJ2-5; the match to TRBD2 covers 7 bases. The CDR3 is 16 residues long. Per the germline V gene, CDR1 is SEHNR and CDR2 is FQNEAQ (reference sequence). J lost 5 bases, V lost 1 base, and 10 bases had no gene match. The CDR3 region has the DNA TGTGCCAGCAGCTTAGGTTCGGCGGGAGTGGGGGAGACCCAGTACTTC. It codes for CASSLGSAGVGETQYF.

J is TRBJ2-5 and V is TRBV28; 12 bases align to TRBD1. The end of the DNA is better explained by TRBJ2-7, so the J call may be wrong. From germline, CDR1 is MDHEN and CDR2 SYDVKM. This CDR3 contains 18 residues. Here the CDR3 DNA reads TGTGCCAGCAGTTTATATTTGGGTGGGGGACAGGGGGCCGGCGAGCAGTACTTC. It is translated as CASSLYLGGGQGAGEQYF.

This clonotype occurred a few times. The J gene is TRBJ2-3, the V gene TRBV25-1; 7 nucleotides agree with TRBD2. V gave up 3 bases and J gave up 2 bases; unmatched junction bases: 11. Germline CDR1 reads MGHDK; CDR2 reads SYGVNS. This CDR3 comprises 17 residues. CDR3 sequence (DNA): TGTGCCAGCAGTGACCCGGGCGGGAGACGGGACACAGATACGCAGTATTTT. Translating gives CASSDPGGRRDTDTQYF.

The V gene is TRBV7-9, the J gene TRBJ1-2; D perhaps matches TRBD1 (5 bases). The CDR3 runs to 19 residues. V lost 5 bases and J 5 bases, leaving 30 bases between the germline ends. Germline CDR1 reads SEHNR; CDR2 reads FQNEAQ (reference sequence). CDR3 amino acids: CASSPALAGPSGEGYGYTF. The CDR3 DNA is TGTGCCAGCAGCCCCGCCTTAGCAGGGCCCTCAGGAGAGGGGTATGGCTACACCTTC.

The rearrangement uses TRBV20-1 and TRBJ1-5, with D unclear. V lost 0 bases to trimming and J lost 8 bases, with 8 bases between them. The germline V gene has CDR1 DFQATT and CDR2 SNEGSKA (reference sequence). The length of the CDR3 is 12 residues. The DNA for the CDR3 is TGCAGTGCTAGAGAGTCGGCTGAGCCCCAGCATTTT. Translation gives CSARESAEPQHF.

CDR3 sequence (DNA): TGTGCCAGCGATAAAATGGGCAGGCCTCAAGAGACCCAGTACTTC. Translated: CASDKMGRPQETQYF. V gene TRBV7-9 combines with J gene TRBJ2-5; D ambiguous. Germline V gives CDR1 SEHNR, CDR2 FQNEAQ (reference sequence). V was cut by 8 bases and J by 2 bases, with 18 bases left in between. The CDR3 runs 15 residues.

The chain links TRBV15 to TRBJ1-2; D uncertain. CDR1 is LNHNV and CDR2 is YYDKDF in the germline V gene (reference sequence). Trimming removed 0 bases from V and 6 bases from J, with 14 bases in between. The CDR3 runs to 15 residues. In DNA, the CDR3 is TGTGCCACCAGCAGAGATCCTAGGGTAGCTAATGGCTACACCTTC. Its protein product is CATSRDPRVANGYTF. Full variable domain (rest looked up from reference TRBV15 and TRBJ1-2): DAMVIQNPRYQVTQFGKPVTLSCSQTLNHNVMYWYQQKSSQAPKLLFHYYDKDFNNEADTPDNFQSRRPNTSFCFLDIRSPGLGDTAMYLCATSRDPRVANGYTFGSGTRLTVV.

This chain connects TRBV12-3 or TRBV12-4 to TRBJ2-3; 10 nucleotides match TRBD2. The CDR3 is 17 residues long. The J segment lost 5 bases and the V segment lost 4 bases, leaving 12 bases of the junction unmatched. Here the CDR3 DNA reads TGTGCCAGCAGTTACAGCGGGGGGGGGACCCGACAAGATACGCAGTATTTT. Translated: CASSYSGGGTRQDTQYF.

The chain joins TRBV2 to TRBJ2-7; D assignment may be TRBD1 or TRBD2 (7 bases each). The CDR3 extends over 14 amino acids. Trimming took 8 bases from V and 0 from J, leaving 14 bases between them. Germline assignment: CDR1 SNHLY and CDR2 FYNNEI. CDR3 amino acids: CASGEGAVSYEQYF. Written as DNA, the CDR3 is TGTGCCAGCGGGGAGGGGGCCGTCTCCTACGAGCAGTACTTC.